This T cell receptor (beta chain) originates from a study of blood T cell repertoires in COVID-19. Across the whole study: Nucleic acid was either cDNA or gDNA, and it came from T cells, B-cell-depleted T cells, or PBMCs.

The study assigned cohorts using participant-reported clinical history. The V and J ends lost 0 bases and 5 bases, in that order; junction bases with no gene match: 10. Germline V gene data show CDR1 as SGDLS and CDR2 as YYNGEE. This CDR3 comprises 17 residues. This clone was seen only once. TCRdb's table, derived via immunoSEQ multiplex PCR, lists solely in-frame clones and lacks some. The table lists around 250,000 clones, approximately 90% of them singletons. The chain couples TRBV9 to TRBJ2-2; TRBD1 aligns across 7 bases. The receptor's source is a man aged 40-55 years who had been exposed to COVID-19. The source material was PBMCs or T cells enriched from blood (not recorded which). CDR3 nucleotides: TGTGCCAGCAGCGTAGGACCAGGGGGTAGCACAACCGGGGAGCTGTTTTTT. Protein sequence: CASSVGPGGSTTGELFF. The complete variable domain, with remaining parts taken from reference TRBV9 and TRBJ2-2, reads DSGVTQTPKHLITATGQRVTLRCSPRSGDLSVYWYQQSLDQGLQFLIQYYNGEERAKGNILERFSAQQFPDLHSELNLSSLELGDSALYFCASSVGPGGSTTGELFFGEGSRLTVL.